One sample yielded the 24 T cell receptor beta chains listed below, sequenced in a study of cytomegalovirus exposure and HLA in healthy donors (TCRdb year 2017). Receptors were amplified or captured by the immunoSEQ multiplex PCR assay. Entries here come from immuneACCESS through TCRdb and include only in-frame sequences with V and J called. Some clones fail to appear in such tables; in the studies checked, an unresolved V gene covers under half of the shortfall, and the cause of the remainder is unknown. The sample table holds about 60,000 clones, of which roughly 90% were seen once. The ten largest clones capture roughly 1% of the sample. What was sequenced was PBMCs. The origin of the receptors is a man aged 18 to 29 in good health and CMV-seronegative.

The rearrangement links TRBV5-6 to TRBJ2-3; TRBD2 might be the D (5 bases). The CDR3 has 16 amino acids. Trimming shortened V by 4 bases and J by 6 bases, and 21 bases separated the two germline ends. Germline CDR1 SGHDT, CDR2 YYEEEE. Here the CDR3 reads CASSLWTLQGHDTQYF. The CDR3 DNA sequence: TGTGCCAGCAGCCTCTGGACTCTACAAGGGCATGATACGCAGTATTTT.

This clone has only a few counts. The J gene is TRBJ2-1, the V gene TRBV6-5; no definite D call. Germline CDR1 MNHEY, CDR2 SVGAGI. V was cut by 6 bases and J by 7 bases, with 10 bases left in between. The CDR3 consists of 12 residues. DNA for the CDR3: TGTGCCAGCAGCAACGGAGTGAATGAGCAGTTCTTC. Translating it yields CASSNGVNEQFF.

The rearrangement uses TRBV5-4 and TRBJ2-1; TRBD2 agrees at 7 bases. Losses at the gene ends were 2 bases for V and 4 bases for J; bases not matched to a gene: 9. Germline CDR1 is SGHNT and CDR2 is YYREEE (reference sequence). CDR3 length equals 16 residues. Here the CDR3 DNA reads TGTGCCAGCAGCTTTCCTAGCGGAAAGAATTACAATGAGCAGTTCTTC. Translating it yields CASSFPSGKNYNEQFF.

This clone was observed a few times. This sequence joins TRBV7-7 and TRBJ2-2; D may be TRBD1 (5 bases). This CDR3 contains 11 residues. Germline V gene sequence: CDR1 SSHAT, CDR2 FNYEAQ (reference sequence). CDR3 DNA sequence: TGTGCTATCGACAGCACCGGGGAGCTGTTTTTT. This gives the protein CAIDSTGELFF.

The chain has TRBV30 and TRBJ1-2, with a tentative D call TRBD1 (6 bases). Germline-derived CDR1 and CDR2 are GTSNPN and SVGIG (reference sequence). The V end lost 7 bases, the J end lost 7 bases, and 16 bases lay between the germline ends. This CDR3 contains 12 residues. CDR3 sequence: CASTLTGFGYTF. The CDR3, as DNA: TGTGCCTCTACACTCACAGGGTTTGGCTACACCTTC. The variable domain in full, with the rest retrieved from reference TRBV30 and TRBJ1-2, is SQTIHQWPATLVQPVGSPLSLECTVEGTSNPNLYWYRQAAGRGLQLLFYSVGIGQISSEVPQNLSASRPQDRQFILSSKKLLLSDSGFYLCASTLTGFGYTFGSGTRLTVV.

The rearrangement links TRBV7-9 to TRBJ1-2; 11 bases are shared with TRBD1. The germline V gene encodes CDR1 SEHNR and CDR2 FQNEAQ (reference sequence). The CDR3 extends over 16 amino acids. Trimming took 5 bases from V and 6 from J; bases not matched to a gene: 11. The CDR3 nucleotides are TGTGCCAGCAGCATCGGACAGGGGGCAACATACCATGGCTACACCTTC. It yields the protein CASSIGQGATYHGYTF.

The chain recombines TRBV6-1 with TRBJ2-5, with D perhaps matching TRBD1 (6 bases). The CDR3 is 15 amino acids. V lost 6 bases and J 2 bases, leaving 16 bases between the germline ends. Germline V gene data show CDR1 as MNHNS and CDR2 as SASEGT. This CDR3 reads CASRSRGPPQETQYF. CDR3 DNA sequence: TGTGCCAGCAGAAGCAGGGGTCCACCACAAGAGACCCAGTACTTC.

The chain couples TRBV7-2 to TRBJ1-1; TRBD1 might be the D (6 bases). This CDR3 is 12 amino acids long. V was clipped by 4 bases and J by 5 bases, with 8 bases between them. Germline CDR1 is SGHTA and CDR2 is FQGNSA. The CDR3 DNA is TGTGCCAGCAGCTCAGGGGTGACTGAAGCTTTCTTT. This codes for CASSSGVTEAFF.

The chain uses TRBV19 and TRBJ1-5; D is ambiguous. The CDR3 runs to 14 residues. Germline values: CDR1 LNHDA, CDR2 SQIVND (reference sequence). Deletions cut 5 bases from V and 7 bases from J, with 15 bases between. This CDR3 reads CASSSDRGRQPQHF. The CDR3 DNA reads as TGTGCCAGTAGTTCCGATCGAGGGAGGCAGCCCCAGCATTTT.

V gene TRBV7-9 combines with J gene TRBJ1-1; D call uncertain. The CDR3 has 13 residues. Trimming shortened V by 3 bases and J by 1 base, and 6 bases separated the two germline ends. Germline lookup yields CDR1 SEHNR and CDR2 FQNEAQ (reference sequence). The CDR3 loop reads CASSFGGNTEAFF. The DNA for the CDR3 is TGTGCCAGCAGCTTTGGAGGGAACACTGAAGCTTTCTTT. The variable domain in full, completed from reference TRBV7-9 and TRBJ1-1, reads DTGVSQNPRHKITKRGQNVTFRCDPISEHNRLYWYRQTLGQGPEFLTYFQNEAQLEKSRLLSDRFSAERPKGSFSTLEIQRTEQGDSAMYLCASSFGGNTEAFFGQGTRLTVV.

The chain employs TRBV7-9 and TRBJ2-5, with D possibly matching TRBD2 (6 bases). This CDR3 comprises 17 residues. V lost 3 bases and J 6 bases, leaving 23 bases between the germline ends. Per germline, CDR1 SEHNR and CDR2 FQNEAQ (reference sequence). As DNA, the CDR3 is TGTGCCAGCAGCTTGATGGAGAACAGCGGGCTGGGGAAGACCCAGTACTTC. Protein sequence: CASSLMENSGLGKTQYF. The variable domain in full, completed from reference TRBV7-9 and TRBJ2-5, reads DTGVSQNPRHKITKRGQNVTFRCDPISEHNRLYWYRQTLGQGPEFLTYFQNEAQLEKSRLLSDRFSAERPKGSFSTLEIQRTEQGDSAMYLCASSLMENSGLGKTQYFGPGTRLLVL.

The genes are TRBV5-6 and TRBJ2-7; D uncertain. V was shortened by 5 bases and J by 3 bases, with 6 bases between the two germline ends. The CDR3 runs 11 residues. Germline V gene lookup returns CDR1 SGHDT and CDR2 YYEEEE. CDR3 residues: CASSNNYEQYF. CDR3 coding DNA: TGTGCCAGCAGTAATAACTACGAGCAGTACTTC.

This sequence joins TRBV14 and TRBJ2-1; TRBD1 matches at 7 bases. The germline V gene has CDR1 SGHDN and CDR2 FVKESK. The CDR3 spans 19 residues. V dropped 4 bases and J dropped 0; count of bases not matched to a gene: 15. The CDR3 coding sequence is TGTGCCAGCAGCCCTATCGACAGGGAGCGTGGGGCCTCCTACAATGAGCAGTTCTTC. Protein sequence: CASSPIDRERGASYNEQFF.

The DNA of the CDR3 is TGTGCCAGCAGCTTACAGGGCCACGAGCAGTACTTC. Translation: CASSLQGHEQYF. The rearrangement uses TRBV7-6 and TRBJ2-7; D might be TRBD1 (5 bases). V lost 2 bases and J 5 bases, leaving 7 bases between the germline ends. Germline lookup yields CDR1 SGHVS and CDR2 FNYEAQ. The CDR3 is 12 residues long.

V gene TRBV4-3 combines with J gene TRBJ2-1; TRBD2 is a possible D gene (6 bases). The germline V gene encodes CDR1 LGHNA and CDR2 YSLEER. Trimming took off 0 bases at V and 1 base at J, with 13 bases between the two ends. There are 17 residues in the CDR3. In DNA, the CDR3 is TGCGCCAGCAGCCAAGATCTCGGGAGCCCATCCTACAATGAGCAGTTCTTC. The encoded protein is CASSQDLGSPSYNEQFF.

This clone occurred once. This chain connects TRBV18 to TRBJ2-3; possibly TRBD2 for D (6 bases). V gave up 3 bases and J gave up 3 bases, with 19 bases separating them. The CDR3 contains 17 residues. Germline-derived CDR1 and CDR2 are KGHSH and LQKENI. The DNA for the CDR3 is TGTGCCAGCTCACCCGCGGGGCAGGGAGAAGGTACAGATACGCAGTATTTT. Translating gives CASSPAGQGEGTDTQYF.

The gene calls are TRBV18 and TRBJ2-7, with 9 bases fitting TRBD1. Germline V gives CDR1 KGHSH, CDR2 LQKENI. This CDR3 is built from 19 residues. V shed 2 bases and J 0 bases; nucleotides not matched to a gene: 14. The CDR3 DNA reads TGTGCCAGCTCACCAAGATTATCGGGACAGGGACAGAGCTCCTACGAGCAGTACTTC. As protein: CASSPRLSGQGQSSYEQYF.

This sequence joins TRBV7-2 and TRBJ1-4, with 7 nucleotides matching TRBD1. V was clipped by 5 bases and J by 0 bases; unmatched bases: 3. The CDR3 has 15 residues. Germline V CDR1 and CDR2: SGHTA, FQGNSA. CDR3 sequence reads: CASSIGTATNEKLFF. The DNA for the CDR3 is TGTGCCAGCAGCATAGGGACAGCAACTAATGAAAAACTGTTTTTT.

The chain combines TRBV4-1 with TRBJ2-7; maybe TRBD1 (6 bases). The ends were cut back, 1 base at V and 1 base at J, with 11 bases in the middle. Germline values: CDR1 MGHRA, CDR2 YSYEKL. CDR3 length: 15 amino acids. This CDR3 is CASSQGQGISYEQYF. In nucleotides, the CDR3 is TGCGCCAGCAGCCAAGGGCAGGGGATTTCCTACGAGCAGTACTTC.

The CDR3 is CASRNTGVPPTDTQYF. CDR3 DNA sequence: TGTGCCAGCAGGAACACAGGGGTCCCCCCCACAGATACGCAGTATTTT. The V gene is TRBV6-6, the J gene TRBJ2-3; 7 nucleotides agree with TRBD1. Trimming at V came to 6 bases and at J to 2 bases, leaving 11 bases not matched to a gene. The CDR3 totals 16 residues. Germline V gene data show CDR1 as MNHNY and CDR2 as SVGAGI (reference sequence).

The gene calls are TRBV11-2 and TRBJ2-1; 8 positions match TRBD2. J gave up 9 bases and V 5 bases, and 15 bases lay outside the gene matches. The CDR3 covers 16 residues. Germline V CDR1 and CDR2: SGHAT, FQNNGV. CDR3 protein: CASSHSPPTGGSEQFF. The DNA of the CDR3 is TGTGCCAGCAGCCATTCGCCACCCACGGGGGGGAGTGAGCAGTTCTTC.

This clone was counted between two and nine times. The V call is TRBV7-9, the J call TRBJ2-1, with TRBD1 matching 8 bases. CDR3 length equals 12 residues. V lost 4 bases and J lost 9; bases outside the gene matches: 2. Per germline, CDR1 SEHNR and CDR2 FQNEAQ (reference sequence). CDR3 bases: TGTGCCAGCAGCTCTACAGGGGGTGAGCAGTTCTTC. This encodes CASSSTGGEQFF.

The CDR3 loop reads CAWTGGLGYTF. DNA of the CDR3: TGTGCCTGGACGGGGGGGCTTGGCTACACCTTC. This sequence joins TRBV30 and TRBJ1-2, with a weak D call TRBD1 (6 bases). The ends were cut back, 4 bases at V and 7 bases at J, with 10 bases in the middle. Germline-derived CDR1 and CDR2 are GTSNPN and SVGIG (reference sequence). The length of the CDR3 is 11 residues.

The table lists this clone with a count of one. The chain combines TRBV15 with TRBJ2-7; tentatively, D is TRBD1 (6 bases). CDR1 LNHNV and CDR2 YYDKDF come from the germline V gene (reference sequence). The CDR3 has 17 residues. V lost 0 bases and J lost 2, with 17 bases in between. The chain's CDR3 is CATSRDGEGEIPYEQYF. DNA of the CDR3: TGTGCCACCAGCAGAGACGGAGAGGGGGAAATCCCCTACGAGCAGTACTTC.